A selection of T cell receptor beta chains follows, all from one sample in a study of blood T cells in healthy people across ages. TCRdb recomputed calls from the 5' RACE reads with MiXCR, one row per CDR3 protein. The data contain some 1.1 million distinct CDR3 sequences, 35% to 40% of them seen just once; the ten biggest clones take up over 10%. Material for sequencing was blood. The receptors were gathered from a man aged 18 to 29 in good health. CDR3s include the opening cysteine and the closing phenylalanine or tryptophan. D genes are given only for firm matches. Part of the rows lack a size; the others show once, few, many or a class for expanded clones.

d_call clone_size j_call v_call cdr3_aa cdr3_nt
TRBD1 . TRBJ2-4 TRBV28 CASSIGGRENIQYF TGTGCCAGCAGTATAGGGGGCAGAGAAAACATTCAGTACTTC
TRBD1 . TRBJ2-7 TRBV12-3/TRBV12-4 CASRRDRGLYNEQYF TGTGCCAGCAGACGGGACAGGGGACTCTACAATGAGCAGTACTTC
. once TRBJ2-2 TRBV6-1 CASTSQIANTGELFF TGTGCCAGCACCTCCCAGATAGCGAACACCGGGGAGCTGTTTTTT
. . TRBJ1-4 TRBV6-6 CASSPTDSATNEKLFF TGTGCCAGCAGTCCGACGGACAGTGCAACTAATGAAAAACTGTTTTTT
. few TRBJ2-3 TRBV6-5 CASSQTGLIYTQYF TGTGCCAGCAGCCAAACGGGACTCATCTATACGCAGTATTTT
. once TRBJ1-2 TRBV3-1 CASSRNPIARAGYTF TGTGCCAGCAGCCGAAACCCCATAGCCAGGGCCGGCTACACCTTC
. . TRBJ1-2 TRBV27 CASSPKALMGYTF TGTGCCAGCAGTCCTAAAGCCCTGATGGGCTACACCTTC
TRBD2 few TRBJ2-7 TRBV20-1 CSARTPSGGTFYEQYF TGCAGTGCTCGCACACCTAGCGGGGGGACCTTCTACGAGCAGTACTTC
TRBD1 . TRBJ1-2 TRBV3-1 CVSSLKTDRGYGYTF TGTGTCAGCAGCCTAAAAACGGACAGGGGCTATGGCTACACCTTC
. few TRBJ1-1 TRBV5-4 CASSWGVLTEAFF TGTGCCAGCAGCTGGGGGGTGTTGACTGAAGCTTTCTTT
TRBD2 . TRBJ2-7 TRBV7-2 CASSLGASGTYNEQYF TGTGCCAGCAGCTTAGGGGCTAGCGGTACCTACAATGAGCAGTACTTC
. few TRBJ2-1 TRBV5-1 CASSSGRTSSGIYNEQFF TGCGCCAGCAGCTCGGGGCGGACATCCAGTGGGATTTACAATGAGCAGTTCTTC
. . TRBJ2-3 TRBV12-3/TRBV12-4 CASRTEPGLGGDTQYF TGTGCCAGCAGGACAGAACCGGGACTGGGAGGAGATACGCAGTATTTT
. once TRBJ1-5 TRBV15 CATSRDWNRVADQPQHF TGTGCCACCAGCAGAGATTGGAACAGGGTGGCCGATCAGCCCCAGCATTTT
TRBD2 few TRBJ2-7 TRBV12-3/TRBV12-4 CASSFAVNPGRYYYEQYF TGTGCCAGCAGTTTCGCGGTGAATCCCGGGAGGTACTACTACGAGCAGTACTTC